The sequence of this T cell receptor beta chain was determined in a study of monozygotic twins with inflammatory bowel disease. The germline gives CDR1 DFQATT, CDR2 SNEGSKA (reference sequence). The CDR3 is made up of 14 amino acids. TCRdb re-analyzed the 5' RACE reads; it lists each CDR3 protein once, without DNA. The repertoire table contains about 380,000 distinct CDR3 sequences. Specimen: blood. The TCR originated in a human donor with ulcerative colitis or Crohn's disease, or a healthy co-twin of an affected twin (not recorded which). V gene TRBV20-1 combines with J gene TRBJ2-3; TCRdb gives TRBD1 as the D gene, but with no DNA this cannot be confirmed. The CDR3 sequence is CSARDISGADTQYF.